This TCR beta chain was sequenced during a study of cytomegalovirus exposure and HLA in healthy donors. From germline, CDR1 is LNHNV and CDR2 YYDKDF (reference sequence). The CDR3 contains 15 residues. The trim removed 5 bases at V and 0 bases at J, leaving 4 bases unmatched. A remark on this clone: Its antigen is unidentified.

Measured with immunoSEQ multiplex PCR; TCRdb has only the in-frame clones, and not every one. The sample carries 150,000 to 180,000 clones, 75% to 90% recorded once. The study's findings and limits: Specific recognition of CMV antigens was confirmed in vitro for three chains (all CMV-associated).

This TCR derives from a young man in good health and CMV-seropositive. The specimen sequenced was PBMCs. The rearrangement uses TRBV15 and TRBJ1-5; 7 nucleotides agree with TRBD1. The CDR3 sequence is CATSSDRYSNQPQHF. The CDR3, as DNA: TGTGCCACCAGCTCGGACAGGTATAGCAATCAGCCCCAGCATTTT. Using reference TRBV15 and TRBJ1-5 for the parts outside the CDR3, the full variable domain is DAMVIQNPRYQVTQFGKPVTLSCSQTLNHNVMYWYQQKSSQAPKLLFHYYDKDFNNEADTPDNFQSRRPNTSFCFLDIRSPGLGDTAMYLCATSSDRYSNQPQHFGDGTRLSIL.